This is a list of T cell receptor beta chains from one sample in a study of cytomegalovirus exposure and HLA in healthy donors. Profiling relied on immunoSEQ multiplex PCR, and the TCRdb table lists in-frame clones only, not all of them. The sample holds roughly 180,000 clones, roughly a tenth seen once. The specimen sequenced was PBMCs. These TCRs come from a woman aged 25 to 39 in good health and CMV-seropositive. Both conserved end residues are trimmed from each CDR3. Fields, in order: J gene, V gene, D gene, CDR3 protein. D genes are given only for firm matches.

j_call: TRBJ2-2
v_call: TRBV2
d_call: -
cdr3_aa: ASSEFGQTNTGELF

j_call: TRBJ1-2
v_call: TRBV30
d_call: -
cdr3_aa: AWSVRTLRDYGYT

j_call: TRBJ1-2
v_call: TRBV5-4
d_call: -
cdr3_aa: ASSLGLGYT

j_call: TRBJ2-5
v_call: TRBV19
d_call: -
cdr3_aa: ASSLLDRPGETQY

j_call: TRBJ1-1
v_call: TRBV27
d_call: -
cdr3_aa: ASSSLGGASMNTEAF

j_call: TRBJ2-7
v_call: TRBV28
d_call: -
cdr3_aa: ASSFHGTARSGEQY

j_call: TRBJ2-1
v_call: TRBV5-5
d_call: TRBD2
cdr3_aa: ASSQRGEYNEQF

j_call: -
v_call: TRBV29-1
d_call: -
cdr3_aa: SVSDRREQY

j_call: TRBJ2-5
v_call: TRBV2
d_call: -
cdr3_aa: ASSGGGIGETQY

j_call: TRBJ2-2
v_call: TRBV5-4
d_call: -
cdr3_aa: ASSFLGSTGELF

j_call: TRBJ1-2
v_call: TRBV5-1
d_call: TRBD1
cdr3_aa: ASSSSRTGGVMYGYT

j_call: TRBJ2-5
v_call: TRBV11-1
d_call: -
cdr3_aa: ASSPDRRETQY

j_call: TRBJ2-7
v_call: TRBV19
d_call: -
cdr3_aa: ASSATGSSYEQY

j_call: TRBJ2-7
v_call: TRBV9
d_call: -
cdr3_aa: ASSPWGETAHYEQY

j_call: TRBJ1-2
v_call: TRBV6-5
d_call: TRBD1
cdr3_aa: ASSYTGQGPQV

j_call: TRBJ1-1
v_call: TRBV5-6
d_call: TRBD1
cdr3_aa: ASSSLRTGGTEAF

j_call: TRBJ1-1
v_call: TRBV6-1
d_call: TRBD1
cdr3_aa: ASRTDRVDTEAF

j_call: TRBJ2-5
v_call: TRBV11-2
d_call: -
cdr3_aa: ASSPMGRTQETQY

j_call: TRBJ2-2
v_call: TRBV6-1
d_call: TRBD2
cdr3_aa: AGAGGDTGELF

j_call: TRBJ2-2
v_call: TRBV19
d_call: -
cdr3_aa: ASSTLPGSGELF

j_call: TRBJ2-1
v_call: TRBV9
d_call: -
cdr3_aa: ASSATVSSYNEQF

j_call: TRBJ1-2
v_call: TRBV7-2
d_call: -
cdr3_aa: ASSSQGFGYT

j_call: TRBJ2-5
v_call: TRBV11-2
d_call: TRBD2
cdr3_aa: ASSRGLAGLQETQY

j_call: TRBJ2-1
v_call: TRBV12-5
d_call: TRBD1
cdr3_aa: ASGYGTGGYNEQF

j_call: TRBJ2-1
v_call: TRBV7-2
d_call: TRBD2
cdr3_aa: ASSFAGVSYNEQF

j_call: TRBJ2-7
v_call: TRBV2
d_call: TRBD1
cdr3_aa: AQGGQGSWEQY

j_call: TRBJ1-3
v_call: TRBV7-8
d_call: -
cdr3_aa: ASSLMGLYSGNTIY

j_call: TRBJ2-5
v_call: TRBV29-1
d_call: TRBD1
cdr3_aa: SVEAETGVETQY

j_call: TRBJ2-1
v_call: TRBV10-1
d_call: TRBD2
cdr3_aa: ASSDPGLAGDRFNDNEQF

j_call: TRBJ2-3
v_call: TRBV7-9
d_call: -
cdr3_aa: ASSLGYRTHGTDTQY

j_call: TRBJ2-3
v_call: TRBV6-6
d_call: TRBD2
cdr3_aa: ASSYRSGTADTQY

j_call: TRBJ2-7
v_call: TRBV29-1
d_call: -
cdr3_aa: SVRLLSSYEQY

j_call: TRBJ2-3
v_call: TRBV7-2
d_call: -
cdr3_aa: ASSLDDGGAPTDTQY

j_call: TRBJ2-2
v_call: TRBV7-8
d_call: -
cdr3_aa: ASSFRQLWPTGELF

j_call: TRBJ2-1
v_call: TRBV9
d_call: TRBD2
cdr3_aa: ASSPRPLAGGNEQF

j_call: TRBJ2-5
v_call: TRBV27
d_call: -
cdr3_aa: ASSLSVQARGETQY

j_call: TRBJ2-7
v_call: TRBV5-4
d_call: -
cdr3_aa: ASSEDWSYEQY

j_call: TRBJ2-1
v_call: TRBV7-2
d_call: TRBD2
cdr3_aa: ASSSQSPGGGEQF

j_call: TRBJ2-5
v_call: TRBV5-6
d_call: -
cdr3_aa: ASRSASGGENQY

j_call: TRBJ2-7
v_call: TRBV5-5
d_call: -
cdr3_aa: ASSLSGDSSYEQY

j_call: TRBJ1-4
v_call: TRBV5-6
d_call: -
cdr3_aa: ASSLRDTINEKLF

j_call: TRBJ2-3
v_call: TRBV19
d_call: -
cdr3_aa: ASSISRSDTTQY

j_call: TRBJ2-7
v_call: TRBV6-5
d_call: TRBD1
cdr3_aa: ASSYSWTGTYEQY

j_call: TRBJ1-1
v_call: TRBV28
d_call: -
cdr3_aa: ASSLGRVTEAF

j_call: TRBJ2-7
v_call: TRBV4-2
d_call: TRBD1
cdr3_aa: ASSKGQESYEQY

j_call: TRBJ1-2
v_call: TRBV7-2
d_call: -
cdr3_aa: ASSLGGPYGYT

j_call: TRBJ2-3
v_call: TRBV5-1
d_call: TRBD2
cdr3_aa: ASSLALAGGIGTQY

j_call: TRBJ1-1
v_call: TRBV5-4
d_call: -
cdr3_aa: ASHRGGVTEAF

j_call: TRBJ2-5
v_call: TRBV19
d_call: TRBD1
cdr3_aa: ASSLSDRVAETQY

j_call: TRBJ2-3
v_call: TRBV27
d_call: -
cdr3_aa: ASKFPPRGTQY